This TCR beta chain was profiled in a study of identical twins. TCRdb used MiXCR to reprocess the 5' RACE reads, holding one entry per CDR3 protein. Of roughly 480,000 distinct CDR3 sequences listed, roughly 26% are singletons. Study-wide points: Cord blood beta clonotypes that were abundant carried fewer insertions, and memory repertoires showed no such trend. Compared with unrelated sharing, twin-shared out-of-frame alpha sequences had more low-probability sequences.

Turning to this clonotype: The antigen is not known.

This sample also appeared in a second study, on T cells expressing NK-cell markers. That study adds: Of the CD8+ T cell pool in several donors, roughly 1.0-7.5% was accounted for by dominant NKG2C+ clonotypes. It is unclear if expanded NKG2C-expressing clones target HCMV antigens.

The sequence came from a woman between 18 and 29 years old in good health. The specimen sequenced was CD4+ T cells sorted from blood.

This chain's CDR3 is CASSLVRRGGFQETQYF. CDR3 DNA: TGCGCCAGCAGCTTGGTACGGCGGGGGGGCTTCCAAGAGACCCAGTACTTC. The chain uses TRBV5-1 and TRBJ2-5, with 9 bases aligning to TRBD2. This CDR3 is 17 amino acids long. V lost 0 bases and J lost 1; bases outside the gene matches: 7. Germline CDR1 is SGHRS and CDR2 is YFSETQ.